The clone carrying this T cell receptor (beta chain) was seen a few times. The sample belongs to a study of blood T cell repertoires in COVID-19. Study at large: Specimens from acute and convalescent COVID-19 originated in the United States, Italy and Spain.

Here immunoSEQ multiplex PCR was the method, and the copy in TCRdb shows in-frame clones only, minus some. The table includes about 150,000 clones, about 87% detected once. This clonotype originated in a man between 50 and 59 years old with active COVID-19. The specimen sequenced was peripheral blood.

The CDR3 DNA is TGTGCCAGCAGCCGAGGTAGAGCCTACAATGAGCAGTTCTTC. It is translated as CASSRGRAYNEQFF. V and J are TRBV6-5 and TRBJ2-1; D remains unclear. Per the germline V gene, CDR1 is MNHEY and CDR2 is SVGAGI. With 6 bases removed from V and 2 bases from J, the gap between germline ends came to 11 bases. The CDR3 has 14 residues.